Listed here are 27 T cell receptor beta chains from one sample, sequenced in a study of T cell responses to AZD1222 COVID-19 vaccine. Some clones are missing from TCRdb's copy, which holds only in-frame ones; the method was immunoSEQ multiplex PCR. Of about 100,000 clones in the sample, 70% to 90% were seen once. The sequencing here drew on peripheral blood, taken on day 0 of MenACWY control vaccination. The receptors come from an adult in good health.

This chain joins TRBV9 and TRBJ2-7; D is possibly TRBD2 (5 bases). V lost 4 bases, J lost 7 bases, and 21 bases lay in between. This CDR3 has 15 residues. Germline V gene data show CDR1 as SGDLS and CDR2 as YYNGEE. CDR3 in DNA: TGTGCCAGCAGCTGGGGAGTAGCAGGTACGCGGGAGCAGTACTTC. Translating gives CASSWGVAGTREQYF.

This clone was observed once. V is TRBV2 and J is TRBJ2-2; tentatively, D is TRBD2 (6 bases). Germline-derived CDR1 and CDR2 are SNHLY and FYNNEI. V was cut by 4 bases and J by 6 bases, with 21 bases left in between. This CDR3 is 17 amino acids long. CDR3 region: CASSAVLRDLGPGELFF. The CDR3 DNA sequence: TGTGCCAGCAGTGCCGTCCTCCGGGACTTGGGCCCCGGGGAGCTGTTTTTT.

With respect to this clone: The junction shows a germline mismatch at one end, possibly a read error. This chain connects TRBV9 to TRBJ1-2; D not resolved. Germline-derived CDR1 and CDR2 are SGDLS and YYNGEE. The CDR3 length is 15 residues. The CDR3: CAGSVDDEGNYGYTF. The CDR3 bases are TGTGCCGGCAGCGTAGACGACGAAGGTAACTATGGCTACACCTTC.

CDR3 sequence (DNA): TGTGCCAGCAGCTTAGAGGGGGGGACTGGAGGCTACACCTTC. It specifies CASSLEGGTGGYTF. The rearrangement links TRBV7-9 to TRBJ1-2; a possible D gene is TRBD1 (6 bases). The CDR3 runs 14 residues. Germline V gene sequence: CDR1 SEHNR, CDR2 FQNEAQ (reference sequence). V shed 1 base and J shed 8 bases, with 14 bases lying between them.

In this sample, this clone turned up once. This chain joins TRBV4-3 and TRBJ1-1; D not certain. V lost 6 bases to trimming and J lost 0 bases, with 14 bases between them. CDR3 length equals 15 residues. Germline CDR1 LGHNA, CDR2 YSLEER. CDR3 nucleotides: TGCGCCAGCAGTCGAGGTGGAATCTTGAACACTGAAGCTTTCTTT. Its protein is CASSRGGILNTEAFF.

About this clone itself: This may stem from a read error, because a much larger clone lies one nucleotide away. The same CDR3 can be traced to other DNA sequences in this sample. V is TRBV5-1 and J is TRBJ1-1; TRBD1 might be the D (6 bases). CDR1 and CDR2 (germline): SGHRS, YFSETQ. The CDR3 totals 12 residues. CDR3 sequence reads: CASRLEGGPGFF. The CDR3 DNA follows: TGCGCCAGCAGGTTGGAGGGGGGGCCAGGATTCTTT. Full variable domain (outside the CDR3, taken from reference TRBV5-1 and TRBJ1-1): KAGVTQTPRYLIKTRGQQVTLSCSPISGHRSVSWYQQTPGQGLQFLFEYFSETQRNKGNFPGRFSGRQFSNSRSEMNVSTLELGDSALYLCASRLEGGPGFFGQGTRLTVV.

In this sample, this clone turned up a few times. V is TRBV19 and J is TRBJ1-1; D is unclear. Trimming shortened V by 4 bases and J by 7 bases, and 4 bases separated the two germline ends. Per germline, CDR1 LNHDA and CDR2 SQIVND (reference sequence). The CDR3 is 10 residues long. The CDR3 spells CASSNHEAFF. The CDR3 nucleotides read TGTGCCAGTAGTAATCATGAAGCTTTCTTT.

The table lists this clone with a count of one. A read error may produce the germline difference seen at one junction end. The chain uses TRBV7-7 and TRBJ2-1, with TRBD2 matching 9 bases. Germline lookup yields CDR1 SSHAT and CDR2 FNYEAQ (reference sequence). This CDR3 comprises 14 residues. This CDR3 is CASSSSGRYNEQFF. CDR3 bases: TGTGCTAGCAGCTCCAGCGGGAGGTACAATGAGCAGTTCTTC. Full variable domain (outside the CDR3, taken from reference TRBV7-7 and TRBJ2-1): GAGVSQSPRYKVTKRGQDVTLRCDPISSHATLYWYQQALGQGPEFLTYFNYEAQPDKSGLPSDRFSAERPEGSISTLTIQRTEQRDSAMYRCASSSSGRYNEQFFGPGTRLTVL.

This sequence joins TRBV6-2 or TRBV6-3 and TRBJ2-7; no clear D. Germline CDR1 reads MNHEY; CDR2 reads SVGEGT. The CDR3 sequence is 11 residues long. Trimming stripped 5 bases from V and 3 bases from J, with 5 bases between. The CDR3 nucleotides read TGTGCCAGCAGTCCCTACTACGAGCAGTACTTC. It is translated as CASSPYYEQYF.

The CDR3 spells CASSQDGDKNSNQPQHF. The CDR3 nucleotides are TGTGCCAGCAGCCAAGATGGGGACAAGAATAGCAATCAGCCCCAGCATTTT. The chain recombines TRBV3-1 (or the pseudogene TRBV3-2) with TRBJ1-5, with TRBD1 as a possible D gene (6 bases). The CDR3 contains 17 residues. V shed 0 bases and J shed 0 bases, with 12 bases lying between them. Germline V lookup: CDR1 LGHDT, CDR2 YNNKEL (reference sequence).

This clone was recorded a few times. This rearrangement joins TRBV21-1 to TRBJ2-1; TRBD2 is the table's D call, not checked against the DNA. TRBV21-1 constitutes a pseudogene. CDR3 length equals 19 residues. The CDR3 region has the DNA TGTGCCAGCAGCAAATTAGGGGAACTAGCGGACCGCTACTACAATGAGCAGTTCTTC. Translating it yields CASSKLGELADRYYNEQFF.

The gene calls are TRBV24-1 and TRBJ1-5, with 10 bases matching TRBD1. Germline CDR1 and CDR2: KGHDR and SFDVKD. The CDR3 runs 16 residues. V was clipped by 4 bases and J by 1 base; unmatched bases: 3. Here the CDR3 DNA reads TGTGCCACCAGTGACCGGACAGGGGGGAGCAATCAGCCCCAGCATTTT. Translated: CATSDRTGGSNQPQHF.

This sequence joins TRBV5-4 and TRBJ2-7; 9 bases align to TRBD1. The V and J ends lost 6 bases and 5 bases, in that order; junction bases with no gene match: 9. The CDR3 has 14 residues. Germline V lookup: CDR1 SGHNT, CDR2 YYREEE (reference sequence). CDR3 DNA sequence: TGTGCCAGCAAACCTGGACAGGGGTTCGACGAGCAGTACTTC. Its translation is CASKPGQGFDEQYF.

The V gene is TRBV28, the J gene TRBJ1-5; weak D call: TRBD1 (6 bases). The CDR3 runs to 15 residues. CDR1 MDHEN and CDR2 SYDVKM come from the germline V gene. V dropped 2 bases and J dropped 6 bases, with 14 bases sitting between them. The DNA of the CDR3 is TGTGCCAGCAGTTTAGGGGGGGGCGCTGTTCAGCCCCAGCATTTT. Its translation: CASSLGGGAVQPQHF.

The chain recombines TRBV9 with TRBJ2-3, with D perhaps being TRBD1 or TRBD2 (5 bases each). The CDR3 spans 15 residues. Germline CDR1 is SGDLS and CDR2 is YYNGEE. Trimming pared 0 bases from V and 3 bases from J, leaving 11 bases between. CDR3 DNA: TGTGCCAGCAGCGTAGGGGGCGGGCTAACAGATACGCAGTATTTT. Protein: CASSVGGGLTDTQYF.

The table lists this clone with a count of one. This CDR3 is CASSIWARGANTEAFF. CDR3 sequence (DNA): TGTGCCAGTAGTATTTGGGCTAGGGGTGCGAACACTGAAGCTTTCTTT. The chain has TRBV19 and TRBJ1-1, with a tentative D call TRBD1 (5 bases). This CDR3 comprises 16 residues. The germline V gene has CDR1 LNHDA and CDR2 SQIVND (reference sequence). The V end was cut by 3 bases, the J end by 1 base, with 15 bases between. Looking up the rest from reference TRBV19 and TRBJ1-1 gives the full variable domain: DGGITQSPKYLFRKEGQNVTLSCEQNLNHDAMYWYRQDPGQGLRLIYYSQIVNDFQKGDIAEGYSVSREKKESFPLTVTSAQKNPTAFYLCASSIWARGANTEAFFGQGTRLTVV.

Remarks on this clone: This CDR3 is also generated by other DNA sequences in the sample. The CDR3 coding sequence is TGCGCCAGCAGCTTGGGACAGGGGGGCGAAAAACTGTTTTTT. Amino acid sequence: CASSLGQGGEKLFF. This rearrangement joins TRBV5-1 to TRBJ1-4, with TRBD1 identical over 9 bases. After removal of 0 bases from V and 8 bases from J, the junction contained 2 bases not matched to a gene. CDR1 and CDR2 (germline): SGHRS, YFSETQ. The CDR3 extends over 14 amino acids.

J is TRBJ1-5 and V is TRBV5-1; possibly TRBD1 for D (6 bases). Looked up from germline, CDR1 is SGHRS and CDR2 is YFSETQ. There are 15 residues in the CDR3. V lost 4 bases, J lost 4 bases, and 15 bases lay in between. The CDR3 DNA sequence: TGCGCCAGCAGCCCGACCGGGGACACAAATCAGCCCCAGCATTTT. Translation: CASSPTGDTNQPQHF.

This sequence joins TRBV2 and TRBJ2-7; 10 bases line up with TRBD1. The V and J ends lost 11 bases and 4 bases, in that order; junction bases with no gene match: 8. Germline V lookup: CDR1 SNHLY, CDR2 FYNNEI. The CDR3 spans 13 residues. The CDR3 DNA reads TGTGCCTCCTCGTGGGACAGGGGATACGAGCAGTACTTC. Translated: CASSWDRGYEQYF.

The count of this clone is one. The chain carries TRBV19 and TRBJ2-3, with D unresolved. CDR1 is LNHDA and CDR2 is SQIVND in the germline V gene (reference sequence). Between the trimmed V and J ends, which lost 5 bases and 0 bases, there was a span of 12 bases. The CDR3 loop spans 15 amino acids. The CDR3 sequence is CASSPRALSTDTQYF. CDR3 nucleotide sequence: TGTGCCAGTAGTCCAAGGGCTCTGAGCACAGATACGCAGTATTTT.

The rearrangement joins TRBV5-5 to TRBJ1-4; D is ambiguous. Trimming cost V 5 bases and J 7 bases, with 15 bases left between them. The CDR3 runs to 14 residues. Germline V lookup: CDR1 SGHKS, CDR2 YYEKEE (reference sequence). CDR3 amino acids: CASRLGMGSEKLFF. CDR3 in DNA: TGTGCCAGCAGGCTCGGCATGGGGAGTGAAAAACTGTTTTTT.

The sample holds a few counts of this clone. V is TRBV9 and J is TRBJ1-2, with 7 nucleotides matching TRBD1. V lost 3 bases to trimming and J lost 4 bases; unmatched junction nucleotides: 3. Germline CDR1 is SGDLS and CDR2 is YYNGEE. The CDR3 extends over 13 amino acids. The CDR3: CASSAGTAYGYTF. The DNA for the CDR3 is TGTGCCAGCAGCGCCGGGACAGCCTATGGCTACACCTTC.

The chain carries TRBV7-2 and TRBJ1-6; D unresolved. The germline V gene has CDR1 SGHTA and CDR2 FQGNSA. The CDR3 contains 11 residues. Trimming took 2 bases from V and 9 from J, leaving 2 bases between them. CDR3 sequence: CASSLSSPLHF. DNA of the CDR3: TGTGCCAGCAGCTTAAGTTCACCCCTCCACTTT.

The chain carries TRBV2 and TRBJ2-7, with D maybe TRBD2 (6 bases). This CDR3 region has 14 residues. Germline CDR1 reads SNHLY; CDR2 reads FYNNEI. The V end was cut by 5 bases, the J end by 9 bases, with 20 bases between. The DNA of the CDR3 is TGTGCCAGCAGTCCCGGACTGGGGGTGGGAGGGCAGTACTTC. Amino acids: CASSPGLGVGGQYF.

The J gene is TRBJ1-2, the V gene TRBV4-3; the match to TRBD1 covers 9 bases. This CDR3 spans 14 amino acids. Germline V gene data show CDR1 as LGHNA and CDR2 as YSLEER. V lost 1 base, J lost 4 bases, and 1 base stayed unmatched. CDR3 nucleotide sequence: TGCGCCAGCAGCCAAGTGGGACAGGGCTATGGCTACACCTTC. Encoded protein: CASSQVGQGYGYTF.

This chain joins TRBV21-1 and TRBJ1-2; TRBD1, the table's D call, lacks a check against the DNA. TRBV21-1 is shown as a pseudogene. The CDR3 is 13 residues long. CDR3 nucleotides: TGTGCCAGCAGGGACCCGGGACAAGGCAGCTACACCTTC. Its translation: CASRDPGQGSYTF.

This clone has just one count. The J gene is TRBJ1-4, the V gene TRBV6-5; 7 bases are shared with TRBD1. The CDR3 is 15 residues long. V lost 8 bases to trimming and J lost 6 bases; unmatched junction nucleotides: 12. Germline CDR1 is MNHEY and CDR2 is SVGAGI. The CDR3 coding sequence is TGTGCCAGCCAGGTTCTTAGGGGGCGGGATGAAAAACTGTTTTTT. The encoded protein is CASQVLRGRDEKLFF.